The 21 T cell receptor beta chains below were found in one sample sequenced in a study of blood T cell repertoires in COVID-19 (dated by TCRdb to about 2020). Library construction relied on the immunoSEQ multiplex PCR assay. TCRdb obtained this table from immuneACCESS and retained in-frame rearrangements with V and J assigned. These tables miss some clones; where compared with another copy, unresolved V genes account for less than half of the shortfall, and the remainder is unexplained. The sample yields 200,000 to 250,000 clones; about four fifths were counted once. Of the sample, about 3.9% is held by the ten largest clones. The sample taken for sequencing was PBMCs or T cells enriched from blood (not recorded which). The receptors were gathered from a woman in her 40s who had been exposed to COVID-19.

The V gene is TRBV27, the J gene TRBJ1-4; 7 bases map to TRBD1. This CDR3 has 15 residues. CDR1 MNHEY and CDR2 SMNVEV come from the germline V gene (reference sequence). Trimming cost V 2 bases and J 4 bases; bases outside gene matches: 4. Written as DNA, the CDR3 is TGTGCCAGCAGTTTAGTGACAGGGAGTAATGAAAAACTGTTTTTT. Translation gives CASSLVTGSNEKLFF.

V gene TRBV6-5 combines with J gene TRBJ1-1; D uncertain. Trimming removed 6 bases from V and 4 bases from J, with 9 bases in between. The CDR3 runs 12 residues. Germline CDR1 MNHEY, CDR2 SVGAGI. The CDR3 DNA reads TGTGCCAGCAGCTGGCGGGGCACTGAAGCTTTCTTT. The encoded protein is CASSWRGTEAFF.

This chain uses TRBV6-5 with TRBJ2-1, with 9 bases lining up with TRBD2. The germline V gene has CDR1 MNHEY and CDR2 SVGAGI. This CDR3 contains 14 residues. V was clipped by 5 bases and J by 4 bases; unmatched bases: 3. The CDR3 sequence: CASSPSGDYNEQFF. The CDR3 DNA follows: TGTGCCAGCAGTCCTAGCGGGGATTACAATGAGCAGTTCTTC.

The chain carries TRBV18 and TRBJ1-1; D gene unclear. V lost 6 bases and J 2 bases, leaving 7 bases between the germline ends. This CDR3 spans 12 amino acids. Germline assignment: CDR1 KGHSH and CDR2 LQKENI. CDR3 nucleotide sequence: TGTGCCAGCTCGTACTACAACACTGAAGCTTTCTTT. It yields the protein CASSYYNTEAFF.

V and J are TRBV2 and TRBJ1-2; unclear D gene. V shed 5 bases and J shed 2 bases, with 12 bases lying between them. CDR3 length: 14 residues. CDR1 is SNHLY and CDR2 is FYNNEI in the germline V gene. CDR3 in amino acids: CASSSRVTNYGYTF. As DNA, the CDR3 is TGTGCCAGCAGTTCGCGGGTAACAAACTATGGCTACACCTTC. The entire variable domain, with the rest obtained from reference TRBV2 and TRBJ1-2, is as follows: EPEVTQTPSHQVTQMGQEVILRCVPISNHLYFYWYRQILGQKVEFLVSFYNNEISEKSEIFDDQFSVERPDGSNFTLKIRSTKLEDSAMYFCASSSRVTNYGYTFGSGTRLTVV.

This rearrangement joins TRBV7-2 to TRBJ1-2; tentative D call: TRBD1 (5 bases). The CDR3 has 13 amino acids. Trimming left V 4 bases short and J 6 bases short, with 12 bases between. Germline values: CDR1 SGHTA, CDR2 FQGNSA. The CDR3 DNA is TGTGCCAGCAGCTGGGGACTATTAAATGGCTACACCTTC. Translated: CASSWGLLNGYTF.

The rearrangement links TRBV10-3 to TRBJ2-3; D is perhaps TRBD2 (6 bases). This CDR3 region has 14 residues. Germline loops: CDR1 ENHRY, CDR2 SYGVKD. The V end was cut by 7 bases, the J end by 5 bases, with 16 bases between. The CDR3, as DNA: TGTGCCATCACGCCGGGGGTTTCGGGAGATACGCAGTATTTT. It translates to CAITPGVSGDTQYF.

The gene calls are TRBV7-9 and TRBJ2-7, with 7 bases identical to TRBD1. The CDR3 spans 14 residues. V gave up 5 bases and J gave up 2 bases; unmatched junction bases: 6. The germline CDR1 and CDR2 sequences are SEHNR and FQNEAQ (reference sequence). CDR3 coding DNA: TGTGCCAGCAGCCGGACAGGAGCAACCTACGAGCAGTACTTC. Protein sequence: CASSRTGATYEQYF.

CDR3 DNA: TGTGCCAGCAGCTTTAGGGAGCTTTACCTAACGAACACCGGGGAGCTGTTTTTT. As protein: CASSFRELYLTNTGELFF. This chain uses TRBV13 with TRBJ2-2, with D maybe TRBD2 (5 bases). CDR1 is PRHDT, CDR2 FYEKMQ, per germline (reference sequence). The CDR3 length is 18 residues. The V and J ends lost 3 bases and 0 bases respectively, with 17 bases between them.

For the CDR3, the DNA is TGCAGCGCGCGACAGGCTCAAGAGACCCAGTACTTC. This sequence encodes CSARQAQETQYF. This chain joins TRBV29-1 and TRBJ2-5, with TRBD1 as a possible D gene (6 bases). The CDR3 runs 12 residues. Trimming removed 7 bases at V and 2 bases at J, with 11 bases between. Germline lookup yields CDR1 SQVTM and CDR2 ANQGSEA. The full variable domain, with the rest looked up from reference TRBV29-1 and TRBJ2-5, is SAVISQKPSRDICQRGTSLTIQCQVDSQVTMMFWYRQQPGQSLTLIATANQGSEATYESGFVIDKFPISRPNLTFSTLTVSNMSPEDSSIYLCSARQAQETQYFGPGTRLLVL.

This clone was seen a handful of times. Here the CDR3 reads CASSDGTRYNEQFF. The CDR3 bases are TGTGCCAGTAGTGACGGGACTAGATACAATGAGCAGTTCTTC. The chain recombines TRBV19 with TRBJ2-1; TRBD2 matches 8 bases. This CDR3 comprises 14 residues. Germline trimming cut 5 bases from V and 4 bases from J; bases unmatched to any gene: 4. The germline gives CDR1 LNHDA, CDR2 SQIVND (reference sequence).

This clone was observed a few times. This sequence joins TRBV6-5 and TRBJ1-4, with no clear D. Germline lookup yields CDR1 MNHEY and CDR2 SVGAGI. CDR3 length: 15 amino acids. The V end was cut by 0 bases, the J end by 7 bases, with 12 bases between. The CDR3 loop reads CASSYSAGMGEKLFF. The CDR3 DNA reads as TGTGCCAGCAGTTACTCAGCGGGCATGGGTGAAAAACTGTTTTTT.

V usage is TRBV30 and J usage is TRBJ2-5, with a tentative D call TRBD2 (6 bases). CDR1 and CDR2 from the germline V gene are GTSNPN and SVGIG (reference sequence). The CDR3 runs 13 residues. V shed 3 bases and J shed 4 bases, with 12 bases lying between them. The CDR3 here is CAWSGGVRETQYF. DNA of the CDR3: TGTGCCTGGAGCGGGGGAGTACGAGAGACCCAGTACTTC. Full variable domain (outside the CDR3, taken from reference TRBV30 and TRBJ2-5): SQTIHQWPATLVQPVGSPLSLECTVEGTSNPNLYWYRQAAGRGLQLLFYSVGIGQISSEVPQNLSASRPQDRQFILSSKKLLLSDSGFYLCAWSGGVRETQYFGPGTRLLVL.

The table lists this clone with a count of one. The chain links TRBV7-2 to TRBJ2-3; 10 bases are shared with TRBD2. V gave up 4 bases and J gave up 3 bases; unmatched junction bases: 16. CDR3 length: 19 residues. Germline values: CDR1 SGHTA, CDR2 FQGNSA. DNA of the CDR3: TGTGCCAGCAGCTCCGGGCTAGCGGGGGTAAATGAGCGAACAGATACGCAGTATTTT. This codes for CASSSGLAGVNERTDTQYF.

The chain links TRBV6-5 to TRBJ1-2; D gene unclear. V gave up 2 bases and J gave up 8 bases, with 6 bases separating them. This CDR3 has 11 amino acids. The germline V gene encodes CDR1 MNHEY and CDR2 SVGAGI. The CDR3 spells CASSYHGGYTF. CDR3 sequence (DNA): TGTGCCAGCAGTTACCACGGGGGCTACACCTTC.

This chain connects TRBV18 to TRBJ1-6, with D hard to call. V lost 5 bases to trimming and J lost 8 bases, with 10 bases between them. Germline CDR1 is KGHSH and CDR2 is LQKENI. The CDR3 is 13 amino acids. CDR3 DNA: TGTGCCAGCTCAGAGGGTCAGGATTCACCCCTCCACTTT. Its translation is CASSEGQDSPLHF.

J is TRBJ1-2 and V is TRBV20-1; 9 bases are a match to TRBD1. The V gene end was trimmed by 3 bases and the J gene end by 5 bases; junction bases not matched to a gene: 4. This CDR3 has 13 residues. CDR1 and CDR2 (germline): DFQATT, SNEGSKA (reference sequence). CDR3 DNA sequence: TGCAGTGCTAGTTCCGGGACAGGGTATGGCTACACCTTC. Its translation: CSASSGTGYGYTF.

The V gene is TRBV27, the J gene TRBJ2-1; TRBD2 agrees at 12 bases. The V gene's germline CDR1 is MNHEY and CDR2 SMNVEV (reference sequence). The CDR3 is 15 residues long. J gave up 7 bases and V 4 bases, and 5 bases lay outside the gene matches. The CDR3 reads CASSYLAGGVNEQFF. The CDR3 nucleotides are TGTGCCAGCAGTTACCTAGCGGGGGGGGTTAATGAGCAGTTCTTC.

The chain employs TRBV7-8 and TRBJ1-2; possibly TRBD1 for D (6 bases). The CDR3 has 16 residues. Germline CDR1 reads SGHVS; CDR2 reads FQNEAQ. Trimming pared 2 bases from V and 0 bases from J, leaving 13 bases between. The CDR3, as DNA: TGTGCCAGCAGCTTACTTTGGACAGATCCTAACTATGGCTACACCTTC. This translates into CASSLLWTDPNYGYTF.

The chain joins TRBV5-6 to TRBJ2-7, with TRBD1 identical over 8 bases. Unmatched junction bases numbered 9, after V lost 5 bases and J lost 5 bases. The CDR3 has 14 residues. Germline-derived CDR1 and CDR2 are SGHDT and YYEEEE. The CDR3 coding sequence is TGTGCCAGCAGGGGGACAGGCAGAGGGGACGAGCAGTACTTC. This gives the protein CASRGTGRGDEQYF.

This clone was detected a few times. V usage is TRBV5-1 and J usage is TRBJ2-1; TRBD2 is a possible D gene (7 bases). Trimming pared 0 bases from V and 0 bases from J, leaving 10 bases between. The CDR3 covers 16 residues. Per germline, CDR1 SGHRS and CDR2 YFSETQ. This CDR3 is CASSLEAGASYNEQFF. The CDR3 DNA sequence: TGCGCCAGCAGCTTGGAGGCGGGGGCCTCCTACAATGAGCAGTTCTTC.